This T cell receptor beta chain was captured by sequencing in a study of neoadjuvant anti-PD-1 for oral cavity cancer (dated by TCRdb to the early 2020s). General notes on the study: Before curative-intent surgical resection, most patients were given three to four biweekly doses of nivolumab at 3 mg/kg. Patients who did not progress were given a fourth nivolumab dose at about day 43 and had definitive surgical resection on days 50-56. Responders were defined as patients with complete response, partial response or stable disease by RECIST 1.1; non-responders were defined as patients with progression. The parent correlative cohort had more than 10 patients and a response rate of approximately 30%.

Note on this clone: Its binding antigen is unknown. Base qualities are not provided; no much larger clone lies one nucleotide away.

In the paper's terms, the time point label means: before neoadjuvant nivolumab. Patients were newly diagnosed with stage II-IVA oral cavity squamous cell carcinoma and had received no prior systemic or radiation treatment. The cohort was composed of patients with HPV-negative, locally advanced oral cavity squamous cell carcinoma. Peripheral blood mononuclear cells were analyzed directly, without maintenance or expansion in culture. The samples were obtained from a longitudinal correlative study of a single-arm phase II trial testing neoadjuvant nivolumab in oral cavity squamous cell carcinoma. Genomic DNA-based TCRbeta sequencing was performed on subject-matched pre- and post-treatment PBMCs and tumors from three responders and three non-responders. Peripheral blood mononuclear cells were collected before nivolumab treatment and again after treatment, at the time of surgery. Genomic DNA was isolated from PBMCs using the Maxwell RSC DNA from Cells kit.

For deep sequencing of PBMC libraries, mostly about 450 ng of input genomic DNA was used, and six replicates were run per sample. TCRbeta libraries were prepared with the immunoSEQ hsTCRbeta kit according to the manufacturer's instructions. The finished libraries were brought together in one pool at 2.5 to 3 nM, which was then read using an Illumina NovaSeq 6000 S4 flow cell. Under the source paper's analysis protocol: Raw data preprocessing and quality control were performed with the immunoSEQ Analyzer. The analysis was limited to productive rearrangements, and each clonotype was defined by a unique CDR3 amino acid sequence. Repertoire clonality was estimated as the Gini-Simpson index, which was calculated using the R package tcR. Gini indices were compared with Student's t test, and associations with tumor size change were assessed by Pearson correlation. TCRdb's version of the immuneACCESS table is confined to in-frame rearrangements and falls short of the full clone set. An unresolved V gene accounts for under half of the shortfall where checked; the remainder is of unknown origin. The DNA was the basis for D and trimming; V, J and clone size are from that table. This sample holds around 81,000 clones; 84% were observed only once. The top ten hold roughly 3% of the sample.

The germline V gene (reference sequence) sets CDR1 to SGHNT and CDR2 to YYREEE. The CDR3 holds 14 amino acids from the cysteine to the phenylalanine. Only the CDR3 part of the read is kept: 42 bases, read in frame from the first base. Trimming takes 0 bases from V and 2 bases from J, and the germline ends sit 8 bases apart. Study-level results and caveats: Higher pretreatment blood Treg/Th17 ratios correlated with higher pretreatment blood TCRbeta clonality and lower post-treatment tumor TCRbeta clonality. After neoadjuvant nivolumab, non-responders showed significantly higher T cell clonality (Gini index) in PBMCs than responders did. Only three patients per response group were included in the TCR analyses, and the authors called for validation in larger cohorts.

The rearrangement joined TRBV5-4 to TRBJ1-1, with no D gene named confidently. The sample here was PBMCs, taken before nivolumab (anti-PD-1) treatment. This clonotype was sampled from a person between 35 and 79 years old with oral cavity squamous cell carcinoma. The CDR3 reads CASSLASVNTEAFF. At the DNA level, the sequence is TGTGCCAGCAGCTTGGCCTCGGTTAACACTGAAGCTTTCTTT.